A selection of T cell receptor beta chains follows, all from one sample in a study of beta chain features in type 1 diabetes. The data were produced by immunoSEQ multiplex PCR, yet TCRdb's version contains in-frame clones alone and is incomplete. The table has hundreds of thousands of clones, 15% seen once; the top ten hold roughly 0.098%. What was sequenced was naive CD4+ T cells from blood. The receptors were gathered from a man aged 18 to 30 in good health. CDR3s include the opening cysteine and the closing phenylalanine or tryptophan. Each record gives: CDR3 protein, J gene, V gene.

CASSVGPSGDTIYF | TRBJ1-3 | TRBV9
CASSLSRDQPQHF | TRBJ1-5 | TRBV7-3
CASSQGTSGNEQYF | TRBJ2-7 | TRBV5-1
CASSIVGAQNIQYF | TRBJ2-4 | TRBV19
CAISERMTEPTYEQYF | TRBJ2-7 | TRBV10-3
CAWRRGAFF | TRBJ1-1 | TRBV30
CATSRDLPAVSSYGYTF | TRBJ1-2 | TRBV15
CASSLRRAADTQYF | TRBJ2-3 | TRBV7-2
CASSLGPGNSYEQYF | TRBJ2-7 | TRBV7-2
CASSLDAGLNNEQFF | TRBJ2-1 | TRBV5-4
CASRRQGTNTEAFF | TRBJ1-1 | TRBV6-5
CAISGTGGYEQYF | TRBJ2-7 | TRBV10-3